This T cell receptor beta chain comes out of a study of response to subunit inactivated influenza vaccine. Findings of the study overall: It was the authors' suggestion that each seasonal influenza vaccination recruits few new T cells.

This clonotype was detected ten times or more. The antigen is unknown. From germline, CDR1 is MNHEY and CDR2 SVGAGI. The V end was cut by 5 bases, the J end by 3 bases, with 7 bases between. The CDR3 runs 12 residues. Via MiXCR, TCRdb re-called the RT-PCR reads, giving one row per CDR3 protein. In the table there are 400,000 to 650,000 distinct CDR3 sequences, 6% to 9% of which are singletons. This TCR was sampled from a man aged 45-69 years who received an inactivated influenza vaccine. The rearrangement joins TRBV6-5 to TRBJ1-1; no clear D gene. Sequencing was performed on PBMCs from blood, taken less than 30 months after vaccination. DNA for the CDR3: TGTGCCAGCAGTACCGGGGACACTGAAGCTTTCTTT. This gives the protein CASSTGDTEAFF.